Following are 23 T cell receptor beta chains from one sample sequenced in a study of cytomegalovirus exposure and HLA in healthy donors. Primers: 60 Vbeta forward and 13 Jbeta reverse. Clones were sequenced by immunoSEQ multiplex PCR, and TCRdb holds only the in-frame ones, with some missing. Its clone listing holds fewer than 110,000 clones. The source material was PBMCs. The source is a middle-aged man in good health and CMV-seronegative.

V usage is TRBV5-5 and J usage is TRBJ2-7; the D gene is possibly TRBD1 (6 bases). The CDR3 sequence is 15 residues long. Looked up from germline, CDR1 is SGHKS and CDR2 is YYEKEE (reference sequence). Deletions cut 0 bases from V and 0 bases from J, with 10 bases between. CDR3 sequence (DNA): TGTGCCAGCAGCTTGGGACAGGCAAGCTCCTACGAGCAGTACTTC. Translated: CASSLGQASSYEQYF.

The chain carries TRBV5-4 and TRBJ1-2, with D possibly matching TRBD1 (6 bases). Germline assignment: CDR1 SGHNT and CDR2 YYREEE (reference sequence). V lost 5 bases, J lost 8 bases, and 16 bases lay in between. The CDR3 has 13 amino acids. Here the CDR3 reads CASRPTGQGGYTF. The CDR3 DNA reads as TGTGCCAGCAGGCCGACAGGTCAGGGAGGCTACACCTTC.

This chain connects TRBV19 to TRBJ1-2, with TRBD1 identical over 10 bases. Losses at the gene ends were 7 bases for V and 7 bases for J; bases not matched to a gene: 9. The germline CDR1 and CDR2 sequences are LNHDA and SQIVND (reference sequence). The CDR3 contains 14 residues. The chain's CDR3 is CASTPTGGDFGYTF. CDR3 sequence (DNA): TGTGCCAGTACCCCGACAGGGGGCGACTTTGGCTACACCTTC.

The CDR3 sequence: CASSQLGGAWGYTF. The DNA of the CDR3 is TGTGCCAGCAGCCAACTCGGGGGGGCTTGGGGCTACACCTTC. The rearrangement links TRBV6-5 to TRBJ1-2; D is perhaps TRBD1 (6 bases). CDR3 size: 14 residues. Trimming left V 6 bases short and J 8 bases short, with 19 bases between. Germline CDR1 MNHEY, CDR2 SVGAGI.

The genes are TRBV6-5 and TRBJ2-3; D is uncertain. Germline-derived CDR1 and CDR2 are MNHEY and SVGAGI. The CDR3 spans 13 residues. V dropped 2 bases and J dropped 3 bases, with 6 bases sitting between them. The chain's CDR3 is CASSYDFTDTQYF. Written as DNA, the CDR3 is TGTGCCAGCAGTTACGACTTTACAGATACGCAGTATTTT.

This chain uses TRBV4-3 with TRBJ2-3, with TRBD1 matching over 7 bases. V shed 0 bases and J 1 base; nucleotides not matched to a gene: 4. Germline CDR1 is LGHNA and CDR2 is YSLEER. The CDR3 is 16 amino acids. For the CDR3, the DNA is TGCGCCAGCAGCCAAGAGAGACAGGGCGGCACAGATACGCAGTATTTT. This codes for CASSQERQGGTDTQYF.

The chain uses TRBV27 and TRBJ1-5; 9 positions agree with TRBD1. V trimming: 8 bases; J trimming: 3 bases; junction bases outside the gene matches: 8. The germline gives CDR1 MNHEY, CDR2 SMNVEV (reference sequence). This CDR3 spans 15 amino acids. CDR3 DNA: TGTGCCAGCGGTTACAGGGGGCAAAACAATCAGCCCCAGCATTTT. Protein product: CASGYRGQNNQPQHF.

The chain has TRBV9 and TRBJ2-3; D is possibly TRBD2 (6 bases). This CDR3 region has 16 residues. V lost 0 bases and J 1 base, leaving 12 bases between the germline ends. Per germline, CDR1 SGDLS and CDR2 YYNGEE. The CDR3 DNA reads TGTGCCAGCAGCGTAGAGGCGGGAAGCCGCACAGATACGCAGTATTTT. It translates to CASSVEAGSRTDTQYF.

The V and J genes are TRBV6-5 and TRBJ1-2; no clear D gene. The CDR3 loop spans 12 amino acids. V dropped 7 bases and J dropped 2 bases, with 8 bases sitting between them. The germline gives CDR1 MNHEY, CDR2 SVGAGI. The CDR3 coding sequence is TGTGCCAGCACCCCGGGGAACTATGGCTACACCTTC. This codes for CASTPGNYGYTF.

J is TRBJ2-4 and V is TRBV25-1, with 8 bases that match TRBD1. After removal of 6 bases from V and 8 bases from J, the junction contained 6 bases not matched to a gene. Germline CDR1 MGHDK, CDR2 SYGVNS. The CDR3 covers 13 residues. CDR3 amino acids: CASRRTGSDIQYF. In DNA form, the CDR3 reads TGTGCCAGCAGAAGGACAGGGTCGGACATTCAGTACTTC.

This chain uses TRBV29-1 with TRBJ2-1; D gene ambiguous. CDR1 SQVTM and CDR2 ANQGSEA come from the germline V gene. The germline V and J ends were trimmed by 0 bases and 5 bases, with 5 bases remaining between them. This CDR3 is built from 12 residues. CDR3 sequence reads: CSVEDQDNEQFF. In DNA form, the CDR3 reads TGCAGCGTTGAAGATCAGGACAATGAGCAGTTCTTC.

The V gene is TRBV10-3, the J gene TRBJ2-5, with 9 bases lining up with TRBD2. The CDR3 runs to 17 residues. Germline V gene data show CDR1 as ENHRY and CDR2 as SYGVKD. J lost 2 bases, V lost 3 bases, and 10 bases had no gene match. CDR3 sequence: CAISEVGGGDGQETQYF. The CDR3 DNA reads TGTGCCATCAGTGAAGTAGGCGGGGGGGACGGGCAAGAGACCCAGTACTTC.

This rearrangement joins TRBV5-4 to TRBJ2-3, with TRBD2 matching over 7 bases. Germline-derived CDR1 and CDR2 are SGHNT and YYREEE (reference sequence). The CDR3 contains 17 residues. Trimming cost V 3 bases and J 9 bases; bases outside gene matches: 19. The CDR3 spells CASSSGPTSASRGTQYF. The DNA for the CDR3 is TGTGCCAGCAGCTCTGGCCCTACTAGCGCCTCCCGGGGGACGCAGTATTTT.

The V call is TRBV27, the J call TRBJ1-3, with 9 bases lining up with TRBD1. This CDR3 has 18 residues. V was clipped by 6 bases and J by 0 bases; unmatched bases: 12. Germline-derived CDR1 and CDR2 are MNHEY and SMNVEV (reference sequence). CDR3 protein: CASSSGTGIRSSGNTIYF. In nucleotides, the CDR3 is TGTGCCAGCAGCTCCGGGACAGGGATACGAAGCTCTGGAAACACCATATATTTT.

V usage is TRBV27 and J usage is TRBJ2-7, with 9 bases identical to TRBD1. The CDR3 spans 14 residues. Germline CDR1 is MNHEY and CDR2 is SMNVEV (reference sequence). Trimming removed 6 bases from V and 2 bases from J; junction bases left unmatched: 5. DNA for the CDR3: TGTGCCAGCAGCCGGGACAGGGCTACCTACGAGCAGTACTTC. Its protein is CASSRDRATYEQYF.

The chain combines TRBV5-4 with TRBJ2-6, with D perhaps matching TRBD2 (5 bases). Trimming took off 4 bases at V and 0 bases at J, with 11 bases between the two ends. There are 16 residues in the CDR3. Germline loops: CDR1 SGHNT, CDR2 YYREEE (reference sequence). The DNA of the CDR3 is TGTGCCAGCAGCGAGGGTCACAGCTCTGGGGCCAACGTCCTGACTTTC. The encoded protein is CASSEGHSSGANVLTF.

This chain uses TRBV2 with TRBJ2-3; tentatively, D is TRBD2 (6 bases). V lost 8 bases, J lost 5 bases, and 32 bases lay in between. Germline V gene data show CDR1 as SNHLY and CDR2 as FYNNEI. The CDR3 consists of 19 residues. The CDR3 bases are TGTGCCAGCCGAGGAGGGAAAGGAAAAAAAATTTGGGCACAAGATACGCAGTATTTT. Its protein is CASRGGKGKKIWAQDTQYF.

The chain links TRBV5-6 to TRBJ1-1; 7 bases are a match to TRBD1. J was trimmed by 0 bases and V by 1 base; bases with no gene match: 9. Germline CDR1 reads SGHDT; CDR2 reads YYEEEE. CDR3 length: 17 residues. The CDR3 reads CASSLKRDSLMNTEAFF. The DNA of the CDR3 is TGTGCCAGCAGCTTGAAACGGGACAGCCTTATGAACACTGAAGCTTTCTTT.

The chain has TRBV21-1 and TRBJ2-1; TRBD2 was called by the table and not checked on the DNA. TRBV21-1 is noted as a pseudogene. The CDR3 spans 15 residues. CDR3 nucleotide sequence: TGTGCCAGCAGCAAAGTCCCCGGGACTAGCTGTGAGCAGTTCTTC. The encoded protein is CASSKVPGTSCEQFF.

V usage is TRBV7-5 and J usage is TRBJ2-7; the D segment call TRBD1 is taken from the table without a DNA check. TRBV7-5 is deemed a pseudogene. CDR3 length equals 14 residues. The CDR3 loop is CARGGTGKTYEQYF. As DNA, the CDR3 is TGTGCCAGAGGAGGGACAGGGAAGACCTACGAGCAGTACTTC.

The chain has TRBV10-1 and TRBJ2-1; TRBD1 aligns across 11 bases. J lost 5 bases, V lost 6 bases, and 3 bases had no gene match. The V gene's germline CDR1 is WNHNN and CDR2 SYGVQD (reference sequence). The CDR3 runs 14 residues. CDR3 sequence (DNA): TGCGCCAGCAGCGGACAGGGGGCAGACAATGAGCAGTTCTTC. It yields the protein CASSGQGADNEQFF.

The chain couples TRBV7-9 to TRBJ2-7; TRBD1 might be the D (5 bases). The CDR3 has 14 amino acids. Trimming cost V 2 bases and J 3 bases, with 11 bases left between them. Germline V gives CDR1 SEHNR, CDR2 FQNEAQ (reference sequence). CDR3 sequence (DNA): TGTGCCAGCAGCTTAAGGGGTTCTTTCTACGAGCAGTACTTC. Translated: CASSLRGSFYEQYF.

The chain joins TRBV6-5 to TRBJ2-7; D is perhaps TRBD1 (5 bases). The CDR3 is 15 amino acids. Trimming stripped 7 bases from V and 4 bases from J, with 20 bases between. The germline gives CDR1 MNHEY, CDR2 SVGAGI. The CDR3 DNA is TGTGCCAGCAAGGGGTTCCACCTCGACGGGTACGAGCAGTACTTC. Amino acids: CASKGFHLDGYEQYF.